This T cell receptor (beta chain) was captured in a study of identical twins. Findings of the study overall: Twin-shared out-of-frame alpha sequences showed excess low generation probability. Memory repertoires lacked the insertion deficit that abundant cord blood beta clonotypes showed. Beta out-of-frame sequences displayed a weaker excess of sharing between twins.

TCRdb reprocessed the 5' RACE reads via MiXCR and lists one record per CDR3 protein. The table records 400,000 to 600,000 distinct CDR3 sequences, more than 20% of them present only once. CDR1 is SEHNR, CDR2 FQNEAQ, per germline (reference sequence). This CDR3 region has 14 residues. V shed 6 bases, J shed 4 bases, and the junction held 7 bases outside the gene matches. Comment on this clonotype: Its antigen is unidentified.

Every donor was a healthy Caucasian. In addition, the sample was reused for a study of yellow fever vaccine responses in identical twins.

The rearrangement joins TRBV7-9 to TRBJ2-5; 8 positions agree with TRBD1. The sample comprised CD4+ T cells sorted from blood. This receptor was identified in a young woman in good health. As DNA, the CDR3 is TGTGCCAGCAGACCTGCAGGGGGCGGAGAGACCCAGTACTTC. Translating gives CASRPAGGGETQYF.